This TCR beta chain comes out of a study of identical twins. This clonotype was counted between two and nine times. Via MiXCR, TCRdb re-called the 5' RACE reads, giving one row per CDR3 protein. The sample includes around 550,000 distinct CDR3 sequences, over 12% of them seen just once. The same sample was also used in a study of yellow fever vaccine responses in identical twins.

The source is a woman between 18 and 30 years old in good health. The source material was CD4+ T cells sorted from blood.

The CDR3 nucleotides read TGTGCCAGCACCCCAACGGGGGGGGGCGCTTTATCAGATACGCAGTATTTT. Translating it yields CASTPTGGGALSDTQYF. The gene calls are TRBV28 and TRBJ2-3, with TRBD2 matching 8 bases. CDR1 and CDR2 (germline): MDHEN, SYDVKM. The CDR3 runs to 17 residues. V was clipped by 7 bases and J by 4 bases; unmatched bases: 16.